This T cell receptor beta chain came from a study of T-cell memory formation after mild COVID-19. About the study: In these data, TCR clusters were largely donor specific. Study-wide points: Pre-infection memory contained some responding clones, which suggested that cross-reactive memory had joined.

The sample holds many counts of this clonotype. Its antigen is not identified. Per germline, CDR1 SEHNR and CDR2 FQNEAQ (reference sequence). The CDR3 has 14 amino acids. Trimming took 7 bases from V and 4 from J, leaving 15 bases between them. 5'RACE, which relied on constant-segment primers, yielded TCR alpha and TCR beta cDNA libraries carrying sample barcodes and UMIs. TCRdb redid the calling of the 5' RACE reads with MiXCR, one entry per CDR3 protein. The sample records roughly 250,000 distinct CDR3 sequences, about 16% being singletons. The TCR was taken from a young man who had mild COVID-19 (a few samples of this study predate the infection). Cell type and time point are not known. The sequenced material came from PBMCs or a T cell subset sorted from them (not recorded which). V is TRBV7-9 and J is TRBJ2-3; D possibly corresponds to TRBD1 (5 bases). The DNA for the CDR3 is TGTGCCAGCACCTTGGCAGGGTTTCCAGATACGCAGTATTTT. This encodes CASTLAGFPDTQYF.